This T cell receptor beta chain is drawn from a study of blood T cell repertoires in COVID-19 (TCRdb year 2020). Study-wide context: Samples from collaborators originated in the United States, Italy and Spain and spanned both the acute and convalescent phases of COVID-19. The material from the prospective study consisted of cDNA or gDNA derived from T cells, B-cell-depleted T cells, or PBMCs. Subjects who had been exposed to COVID-19, were actively infected with it, or had recovered from it provided the deeply sampled blood TCRbeta repertoires that made up the dataset. A freely available public database, intended as a resource for researchers studying the immune response to SARS-CoV-2, is where the repertoires were released. The samples were drawn from two sources: the first 160 participants of the ongoing ImmuneRACE study, and fewer than 1,500 subjects contributed by 6 global collaborators. Sample metadata almost always included a de-identified subject ID, COVID-19 status, age in years and sex. Where available, HLA class I and class II types were obtained from metadata supplied by the sample provider rather than from assay-based typing. What the authors observed across the whole study: The amount of clinical and demographic metadata varied by source and participant and was provided uncurated.

TCRbeta CDR3 regions were amplified from genomic DNA by means of the immunoSEQ Assay, a bias-controlled multiplex PCR. In the source study's methods: Nucleated cell counts per sample were estimated from amplification of reference gene primers within the assay. To quantify the absolute abundance of each unique TCRbeta CDR3 rearrangement, sequence reads were collapsed and filtered. For each sample, productive Simpson clonality was calculated as the square root of Simpson's diversity index across productive rearrangements. Held by TCRdb, this immuneACCESS table contains in-frame sequences only and omits some clones. Under half of the omission traces to an unresolved V gene where checked; the cause of the rest is unknown. That table furnishes V, J and clone size, whereas the DNA furnished D and trimming. This sample has about 200,000 clones in its table, and just over 85% of those were observed once. The ten largest clones capture approximately 4.8% of the sample.

Reading from cysteine to phenylalanine, the CDR3 counts 16 amino acids. Only the CDR3 DNA is retained, 48 bases long and in frame from the first base. The germline V gene (reference sequence) gives CDR1 as SGHKS and CDR2 as YYEKEE. Compared with germline, V lacks 2 bases and J lacks 3 bases; bases without a gene match: 7. Collaborating institutions collected whole blood in K2EDTA tubes following their own protocols. For TCRbeta analysis, collaborator samples were shipped as frozen whole blood, as isolated PBMCs, or as DNA extracted from either sample type. As concerns this clone: Its antigen remains unidentified. No much larger clone exists at a distance of one base, and base qualities are not known.

This TCR came from a man aged 50 or older with acute or convalescent COVID-19. Sequenced input: peripheral blood. The chain is assembled from TRBV5-5 and TRBJ2-2; the junction holds 7 bases that match TRBD1. The CDR3 region: CASSFLTGADTGELFF. The DNA sequence reads TGTGCCAGCAGCTTTTTAACAGGGGCGGACACCGGGGAGCTGTTTTTT.